The next 11 T cell receptor beta chains were all read from a single sample in a study of blood T cell repertoires in COVID-19. Only in-frame clones appear in the TCRdb table, and some are missing; sequencing was by immunoSEQ multiplex PCR. In the table there are around 150,000 clones, about 79% of which are singletons. Material for sequencing was peripheral blood. Source of these receptors: a woman of 80 years or more with active or convalescent COVID-19.

The chain couples TRBV6-1 to TRBJ2-7; possibly TRBD1 for D (6 bases). The length of the CDR3 is 15 residues. V was clipped by 0 bases and J by 0 bases, with 9 bases between them. Germline V CDR1 and CDR2: MNHNS, SASEGT. CDR3 sequence reads: CASSEAWTVSYEQYF. The CDR3 nucleotides are TGTGCCAGCAGTGAAGCCTGGACAGTCTCCTACGAGCAGTACTTC.

This sequence joins TRBV5-6 and TRBJ2-1; 9 bases fit TRBD1. Losses at the gene ends were 6 bases for V and 3 bases for J; bases not matched to a gene: 7. Germline CDR1 SGHDT, CDR2 YYEEEE. The CDR3 contains 15 residues. The CDR3 sequence: CASKTGTGLYNEQFF. The DNA for the CDR3 is TGTGCCAGCAAAACAGGGACAGGGCTCTACAATGAGCAGTTCTTC.

The chain links TRBV24-1 to TRBJ2-5; tentatively, D is TRBD1 (6 bases). The germline V gene has CDR1 KGHDR and CDR2 SFDVKD. The V end was cut by 3 bases, the J end by 1 base, with 14 bases between. This CDR3 region has 16 residues. CDR3 in amino acids: CATSDHGQKPQETQYF. For the CDR3, the DNA is TGTGCCACCAGTGATCACGGACAGAAACCCCAAGAGACCCAGTACTTC.

The rearrangement uses TRBV29-1 and TRBJ2-3, with D hard to call. Trimming removed 4 bases at V and 2 bases at J, with 4 bases between. The V gene's germline CDR1 is SQVTM and CDR2 ANQGSEA. This CDR3 has 11 residues. The CDR3 region has the DNA TGCAGCGTTGGGCTCACAGATACGCAGTATTTT. Protein sequence: CSVGLTDTQYF.

This clone showed up just a few times. The chain has TRBV11-3 and TRBJ1-1; no reliable D call. The CDR3 is made up of 13 amino acids. Germline V gives CDR1 SGHNT, CDR2 YENEEA. Trimming pared 5 bases from V and 4 bases from J, leaving 11 bases between. DNA of the CDR3: TGTGCCAGCAGCATACGAGCAAGCACTGAAGCTTTCTTT. Translated: CASSIRASTEAFF.

CDR3 sequence reads: CASSLYSGNTEAFF. CDR3 DNA sequence: TGCGCCAGCAGCTTGTATTCAGGGAACACTGAAGCTTTCTTT. The chain links TRBV5-1 to TRBJ1-1; D is ambiguous. This CDR3 comprises 14 residues. V lost 1 base, J lost 1 base, and 8 bases lay in between. Germline V lookup: CDR1 SGHRS, CDR2 YFSETQ.

This clone appeared once. The chain joins TRBV7-6 to TRBJ1-4, with TRBD1 matching over 7 bases. Germline lookup yields CDR1 SGHVS and CDR2 FNYEAQ. CDR3 length: 16 amino acids. V trimming: 2 bases; J trimming: 8 bases; junction bases outside the gene matches: 11. The CDR3, as DNA: TGTGCCAGCAGCTTACCTCGAGGGGGCTCTCAAGAAAAACTGTTTTTT. This translates into CASSLPRGGSQEKLFF.

The chain carries TRBV11-2 and TRBJ1-1; TRBD1 matches 7 bases. J was trimmed by 7 bases and V by 4 bases; bases with no gene match: 9. The CDR3 sequence is 14 residues long. The germline V gene has CDR1 SGHAT and CDR2 FQNNGV. The CDR3 DNA sequence: TGTGCCAGCAGCTCGAGTCGACAGGGCGGTGAAGCTTTCTTT. Its translation: CASSSSRQGGEAFF.

The sample holds one count of this clone. The CDR3 loop reads CATSTGLAGGQEQFF. The CDR3 nucleotides are TGTGCCACCAGCACAGGACTAGCGGGGGGGCAGGAGCAGTTCTTC. V and J are TRBV15 and TRBJ2-1, with 15 bases aligning to TRBD2. Germline V gene data show CDR1 as LNHNV and CDR2 as YYDKDF (reference sequence). This CDR3 is 15 amino acids long. V lost 4 bases, J lost 10 bases, and 5 bases stayed unmatched.

This chain uses TRBV2 with TRBJ2-7, with TRBD1 matching over 7 bases. The germline gives CDR1 SNHLY, CDR2 FYNNEI. There are 15 residues in the CDR3. V lost 8 bases and J lost 2; bases outside the gene matches: 12. CDR3 sequence (DNA): TGTGCCAGCCTCCCCCGACAGGGCACGACCTACGAGCAGTACTTC. It codes for CASLPRQGTTYEQYF.

The J gene is TRBJ1-1, the V gene TRBV10-3, with D possibly being TRBD1 (5 bases). V dropped 4 bases and J dropped 0 bases, with 12 bases sitting between them. The V gene's germline CDR1 is ENHRY and CDR2 SYGVKD. This CDR3 region has 15 residues. This CDR3 is CAISGMTAMNTEAFF. As DNA, the CDR3 is TGTGCCATCAGTGGAATGACAGCCATGAACACTGAAGCTTTCTTT.